This TCR beta chain was recorded in a study of kidney transplant recipient with SARS-CoV-2 infection (dated by TCRdb to the early 2020s). TCRdb records Illumina MiSeq as the sequencer. Profiling of the peripheral T cell repertoire was carried out for human TCRbeta genes. Under the source paper's analysis protocol: Differential clonotype abundance was tested with beta-binomial modelling to account for variability over time. Expanded clonotypes were checked against the ImmuneCODE reference database of SARS-CoV-2-associated TCRs and mapped to regions of the viral genome. Further repertoire analyses covered TRBV gene usage, CDR3 length, CDR3 amino acid overlap between time points, clonotype abundance distributions and Jaccard similarity. The raw public reads went through TCRdb reprocessing: fastp at Q25, MiXCR clone calling, in-frame beta chains kept. Duplicate CDR3 protein sequences are folded into a single record with the most common DNA and genes. These V and J calls are TCRdb output, not the study's own analysis. For this sample the table gives some 220,000 distinct CDR3 sequences, of which 25% to 35% were detected only once. Of the sample, almost 7.5% is held by the ten largest clones.

From cysteine to phenylalanine, the CDR3 is 15 amino acids long. Only the CDR3 portion is preserved as DNA: 45 bases, with reading frame beginning at the first base. V is reduced by 4 bases and J by 5 bases, leaving a spacing of 15 bases between them. Looking up the germline V gene yields CDR1 SGDLS and CDR2 YYNGEE. Explained via the paper, the time point label denotes: pre-pandemic baseline sample and day 111 after first positive SARS-CoV-2 test. Many counts were recorded for this clonotype. No antigen is known for it. Base-call qualities are not available, and no considerably larger clone is one nucleotide away.

The source of this sequence is a male patient aged 25-45 years who had COVID-19 and was a kidney transplant recipient. Some T cells may originate with the graft donor following a transplant. This sequence uses TRBV9 and TRBJ2-2, and perhaps TRBD1 as D gene, on 6 matching bases. Sample: a blood sample, taken at baseline and between days 110 and 120 from a kidney transplant recipient. CDR3 sequence: CASSIGTLRTGELFF. The DNA is as follows: TGTGCCAGCAGCATAGGGACACTTAGAACCGGGGAGCTGTTTTTT.